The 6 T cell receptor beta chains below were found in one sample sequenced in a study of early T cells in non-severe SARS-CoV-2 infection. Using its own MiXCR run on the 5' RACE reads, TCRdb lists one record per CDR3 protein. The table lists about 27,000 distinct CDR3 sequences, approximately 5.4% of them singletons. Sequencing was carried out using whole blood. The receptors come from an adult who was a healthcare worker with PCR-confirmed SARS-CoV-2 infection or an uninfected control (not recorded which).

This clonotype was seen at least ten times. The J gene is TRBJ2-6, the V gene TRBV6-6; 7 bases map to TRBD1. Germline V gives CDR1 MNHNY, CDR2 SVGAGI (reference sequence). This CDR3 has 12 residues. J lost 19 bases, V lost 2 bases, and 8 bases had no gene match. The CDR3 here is CASSYDGTVPTF. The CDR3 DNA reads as TGTGCCAGCAGTTACGACGGGACAGTTCCTACTTTC.

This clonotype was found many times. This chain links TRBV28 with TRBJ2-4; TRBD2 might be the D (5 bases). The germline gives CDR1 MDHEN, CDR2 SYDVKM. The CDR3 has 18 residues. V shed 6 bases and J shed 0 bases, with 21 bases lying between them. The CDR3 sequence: CASSRGIMYNLAKNIQYF. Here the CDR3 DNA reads TGTGCCAGCAGCCGAGGGATCATGTACAATTTAGCCAAAAACATTCAGTACTTC.

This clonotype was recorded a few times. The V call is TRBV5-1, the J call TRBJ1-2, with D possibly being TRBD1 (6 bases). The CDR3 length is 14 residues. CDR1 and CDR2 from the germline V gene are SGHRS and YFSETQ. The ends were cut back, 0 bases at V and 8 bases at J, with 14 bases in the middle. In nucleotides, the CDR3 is TGCGCCAGCAGCTTGGACAGGGCGGCGGAGGGCTACACCTTC. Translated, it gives CASSLDRAAEGYTF.

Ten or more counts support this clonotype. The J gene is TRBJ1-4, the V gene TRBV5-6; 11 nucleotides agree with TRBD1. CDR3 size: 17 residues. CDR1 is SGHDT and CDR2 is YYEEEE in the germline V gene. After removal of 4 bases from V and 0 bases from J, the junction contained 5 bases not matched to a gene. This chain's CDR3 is CASSQGQGGATNEKLFF. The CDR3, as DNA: TGTGCCAGCAGCCAGGGACAGGGGGGCGCAACTAATGAAAAACTGTTTTTT.

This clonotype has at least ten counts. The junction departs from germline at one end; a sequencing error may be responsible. The CDR3 loop reads CASSFPKGLAGPF. The CDR3 nucleotides read TGTGCCAGCAGCTTTCCGAAGGGACTAGCGGGTCCTTTC. V gene TRBV7-9 combines with J gene TRBJ2-1; 12 positions match TRBD2. Germline loops: CDR1 SEHNR, CDR2 FQNEAQ (reference sequence). The CDR3 covers 13 residues.

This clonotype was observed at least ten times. CDR3 region: CASSLAGTGNEQYF. The CDR3 nucleotides are TGTGCCAGCAGCTTGGCAGGGACAGGGAACGAGCAGTACTTC. The chain joins TRBV27 to TRBJ2-7, with 9 bases matching TRBD1. V lost 6 bases, J lost 5 bases, and 8 bases stayed unmatched. CDR1 is MNHEY, CDR2 SMNVEV, per germline (reference sequence). The CDR3 spans 14 residues.